Listed below are T cell receptor beta chains from one sample, sequenced in a study of blood T cell repertoires in COVID-19. Repertoires were generated with immunoSEQ multiplex PCR, while TCRdb's copy carries only in-frame clones and drops some. The sample consists of roughly 520,000 clones, roughly 90% of them appearing once. Input material: PBMCs or T cells enriched from blood (not recorded which). These receptors were collected from a woman in her forties who had recovered from COVID-19. Both conserved end residues are part of each CDR3. The order of the fields is J gene, D gene, V gene, clone size, CDR3 protein, CDR3 DNA. The D gene is left open where the match is weak. Rows give clone size only sometimes, using once, few, many, or a class for an expanded clone.

>TRBJ2-3|TRBD2|TRBV13|once
CASSRGLAGPTVSF
TGTGCCAGCAGCAGGGGACTAGCGGGTCCGACTGTAAGTTTT
>TRBJ2-2|TRBD1|TRBV4-1|NA
CASSLLTGANTGELFF
TGCGCCAGCAGCCTATTGACAGGGGCGAACACCGGGGAGCTGTTTTTT
>TRBJ1-2|NA|TRBV24-1|few
CATSAQGYGYTF
TGTGCCACCAGTGCGCAGGGCTATGGCTACACCTTC
>TRBJ2-7|TRBD2|TRBV19|NA
CASSSGRMSEQYF
TGTGCCAGTTCTAGCGGGAGGATGAGCGAGCAGTACTTC
>TRBJ2-7|NA|TRBV30|NA
CAWSSRAGYEQYF
TGTGCCTGGAGTTCCCGAGCGGGCTACGAGCAGTACTTC
>TRBJ1-5|NA|TRBV5-5|NA
CASSHWRENQPQHF
TGTGCCAGCAGCCACTGGAGGGAGAATCAGCCCCAGCATTTT
>TRBJ2-5|TRBD2|TRBV5-8|NA
CASSPLGGPAYLETQYF
TGTGCCAGCAGCCCCTTGGGAGGGCCGGCCTATTTAGAGACCCAGTACTTC
>TRBJ2-1|NA|TRBV4-3|NA
CASSQDRGWGQFF
TGCGCCAGCAGCCAAGATCGGGGATGGGGGCAGTTCTTC
>TRBJ1-4|NA|TRBV5-8|once
CASSSRMGGEKLFF
TGTGCCAGCAGCTCACGGATGGGGGGGGAAAAACTGTTTTTT
>TRBJ2-5|NA|TRBV6-5|NA
CASSLLGGMETQYF
TGTGCCAGCAGCCTCCTGGGGGGAATGGAGACCCAGTACTTC
>TRBJ2-1|TRBD2|TRBV11-2|NA
CASSRPSLAGVLEFF
TGTGCCAGCAGCCGTCCCAGTCTAGCGGGAGTTCTTGAGTTCTTC
>TRBJ2-1|TRBD2|TRBV7-2|NA
CASSLAGTSGRFGEQFF
TGTGCCAGCAGCTTAGCAGGGACTAGCGGGAGGTTCGGTGAGCAGTTCTTC
>TRBJ2-7|TRBD1|TRBV7-8|NA
CASSATGGGYEQYF
TGTGCCAGCAGCGCGACAGGGGGTGGCTACGAGCAGTACTTC